This T cell receptor (beta chain) was captured in a study of identical twins. This clonotype was counted a few times. Trimming left V 2 bases short and J 1 base short, with 6 bases between. CDR3 length equals 12 residues. CDR1 DFQATT and CDR2 SNEGSKA come from the germline V gene (reference sequence). MiXCR, run by TCRdb on the 5' RACE reads, gives a single entry per CDR3 protein. The sample includes 700,000 to 950,000 distinct CDR3 sequences, around an eighth of them seen just once. The same specimen was also included in a second study, on yellow fever vaccine responses in identical twins.

Sequencing used PBMCs. This TCR was recovered from a woman younger than 30 in good health. The chain recombines TRBV20-1 with TRBJ2-7; perhaps TRBD2 as D (5 bases). The CDR3 DNA sequence: TGCAGTGCTAGACGGGAATCCTACGAGCAGTACTTC. This sequence encodes CSARRESYEQYF.